Below, 6 T cell receptor beta chains from the same sample are listed, as sequenced in a study of blood T cells in healthy people across ages. Using a J-beta primer mix together with a sample-barcoded 5' primer, a second PCR was run for roughly 6 to 12 cycles. TCRdb re-derived calls from the 5' RACE reads in MiXCR, one entry per CDR3 protein. This sample carries some 1.8 million distinct CDR3 sequences, about two fifths of them seen once, and the ten largest clones take 20% to 25%. Sequenced sample: blood. The source is a human donor in good health.

This clonotype was detected a few times. This chain connects TRBV6-2 or TRBV6-3 to TRBJ1-2; perhaps TRBD1 as D (5 bases). The CDR3 sequence is 13 residues long. Trimming removed 6 bases at V and 1 base at J, with 9 bases between. CDR1 MNHEY and CDR2 SVGEGT come from the germline V gene. The CDR3: CASRYRFNYGYTF. The DNA of the CDR3 is TGTGCCAGCAGGTACAGGTTTAACTATGGCTACACCTTC.

This sequence joins TRBV5-1 and TRBJ2-5; D unresolved. The DNA end is more similar to TRBJ2-7, so the J call may be wrong. The CDR3 has 16 residues. Germline-derived CDR1 and CDR2 are SGHRS and YFSETQ. CDR3 sequence: CASSNPDPTTHHEQYF. In nucleotides, the CDR3 is TGCGCCAGCAGCAATCCCGACCCCACGACCCACCACGAGCAGTACTTC.

With regard to this clonotype: One end of the junction fails to match germline, which may point to a read error. The chain combines TRBV18 with TRBJ2-4, with D hard to call. The CDR3 covers 13 residues. Germline lookup yields CDR1 KGHSH and CDR2 LQKENI. CDR3: CVSSPRPRDIQYF. DNA of the CDR3: TGTGTCAGCTCACCTAGGCCAAGGGACATTCAGTACTTC.

The J gene is TRBJ2-4, the V gene TRBV3-1; TRBD1 agrees at 8 bases. Unmatched junction bases numbered 7, after V lost 0 bases and J lost 15 bases. The CDR3 covers 13 residues. Germline V lookup: CDR1 LGHDT, CDR2 YNNKEL (reference sequence). CDR3 sequence reads: CASSQDRTGHRYF. CDR3 in DNA: TGTGCCAGCAGCCAAGATCGGACAGGGCATAGGTACTTC.

This clonotype was counted a few times. The CDR3: CATGTGYSYEQYF. The CDR3, as DNA: TGTGCCACGGGGACAGGCTATTCCTACGAGCAGTACTTC. The rearrangement uses TRBV15 and TRBJ2-7, with 8 bases matching TRBD1. CDR1 is LNHNV and CDR2 is YYDKDF in the germline V gene (reference sequence). CDR3 length equals 13 residues. V trimming: 9 bases; J trimming: 1 base; junction bases outside the gene matches: 5.

The rearrangement links TRBV6-5 to TRBJ1-5; D is perhaps TRBD1 (5 bases). With 2 bases removed from V and 1 base from J, the gap between germline ends came to 9 bases. The CDR3 extends over 15 amino acids. Germline lookup yields CDR1 MNHEY and CDR2 SVGAGI. The CDR3 sequence: CASSYTGESNQPQHF. DNA of the CDR3: TGTGCCAGCAGTTACACAGGAGAAAGCAATCAGCCCCAGCATTTT.